This TCR beta chain originates from a study of blood T cell repertoires in COVID-19. Study in general: Collection of acute and convalescent COVID-19 samples took place in the United States, Italy and Spain. PBMCs, B-cell-depleted T cells, or T cells provided the cDNA or gDNA that made up the material.

Germline V lookup: CDR1 SGHRS, CDR2 YFSETQ. The V gene lost 1 base and the J gene lost 0 bases, with 19 bases spanning the gap. The CDR3 extends over 18 amino acids. In this sample, this clone turned up once. As processed by the authors: Estimated nucleated cell counts came from reference gene primer amplification. This table comes from immunoSEQ multiplex PCR, and its TCRdb copy is limited to in-frame clones, with some not included. V, J and clone size reflect that table, while D and trimming were determined from the DNA. Of 150,000 to 200,000 clones in the sample, roughly 89% were seen once. The specimen was peripheral blood. The V call is TRBV5-1, the J call TRBJ1-2; unclear D gene. The source is a man between 18 and 35 years old with active or convalescent COVID-19. CDR3 in amino acids: CASSLSWRGKGSNYGYTF. The CDR3 region has the DNA TGCGCCAGCAGCTTGTCCTGGCGGGGAAAAGGATCTAACTATGGCTACACCTTC.